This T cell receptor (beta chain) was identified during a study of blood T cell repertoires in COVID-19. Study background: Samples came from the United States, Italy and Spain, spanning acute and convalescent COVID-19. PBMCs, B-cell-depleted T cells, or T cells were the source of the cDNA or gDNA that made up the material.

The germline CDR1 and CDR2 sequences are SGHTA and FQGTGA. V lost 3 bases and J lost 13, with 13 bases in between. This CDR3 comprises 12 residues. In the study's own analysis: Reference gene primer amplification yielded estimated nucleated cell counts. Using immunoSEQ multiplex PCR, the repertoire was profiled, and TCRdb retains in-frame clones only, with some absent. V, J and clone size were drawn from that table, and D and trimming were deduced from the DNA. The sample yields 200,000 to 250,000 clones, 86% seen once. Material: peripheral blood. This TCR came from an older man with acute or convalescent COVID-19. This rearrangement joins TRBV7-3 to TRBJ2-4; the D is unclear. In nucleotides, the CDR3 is TGTGCCAGCAGCTTGGGTCAACTATTACAGTACTTC. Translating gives CASSLGQLLQYF. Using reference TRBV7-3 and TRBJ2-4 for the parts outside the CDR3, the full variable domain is GAGVSQTPSNKVTEKGKYVELRCDPISGHTALYWYRQSLGQGPEFLIYFQGTGAADDSGLPNDRFFAVRPEGSVSTLKIQRTERGDSAVYLCASSLGQLLQYFGAGTRLSVL.